Below are 11 T cell receptor beta chains sequenced from a single sample in a study of shared clonotypes between healthy human individuals (dated by TCRdb to the early 2020s). Libraries were built with the immunoSEQ multiplex PCR assay. This is the immuneACCESS table as TCRdb keeps it, with only in-frame sequences that have V and J called. A part of the clones is gone; compared with another copy, unresolved V genes explain less than half, and the rest is unexplained. The sample table records approximately 2.5 million clones; approximately 93% of these occur just once. The ten top clones hold about 0.38% of the sample. The sequencing input was naive CD4+ T cells from PBMCs. The sample's cell subset or site, from its label and the paper: CD45RA+ positively selected. The receptors were gathered from a man aged 18 to 30 in good health. Some clones in this sample may be carry-over from other donors' samples.

V usage is TRBV11-2 and J usage is TRBJ1-1; unclear D gene. Trimming removed 5 bases at V and 3 bases at J, with 22 bases between. This CDR3 comprises 17 residues. Germline CDR1 and CDR2: SGHAT and FQNNGV. The DNA of the CDR3 is TGTGCCAGCAGCCTTTTACGTCCGAGACGGCTTCACACTGAAGCTTTCTTT. It translates to CASSLLRPRRLHTEAFF.

The CDR3 nucleotides are TGCGCCAGCAGCTTGGGTACTAGCGGGAGGGCCTGGGAGACCCAGTACTTC. Translated: CASSLGTSGRAWETQYF. The chain couples TRBV5-1 to TRBJ2-5; 13 positions agree with TRBD2. The CDR3 covers 17 residues. The junction had 7 bases not matched to a gene; V was cut back by 0 bases and J by 5 bases. Germline loops: CDR1 SGHRS, CDR2 YFSETQ.

The V call is TRBV7-7, the J call TRBJ2-3; the D is unclear. CDR3 length equals 15 residues. Per the germline V gene, CDR1 is SSHAT and CDR2 is FNYEAQ (reference sequence). Trimming pared 2 bases from V and 2 bases from J, leaving 11 bases between. The chain's CDR3 is CASSLSGKDTDTQYF. CDR3 coding DNA: TGTGCCAGCAGCTTAAGTGGGAAGGACACAGATACGCAGTATTTT.

This chain links TRBV7-9 with TRBJ1-1; D not resolved. The CDR3 contains 12 residues. Germline V gene data show CDR1 as SEHNR and CDR2 as FQNEAQ (reference sequence). Trimming stripped 5 bases from V and 6 bases from J, with 10 bases between. The chain's CDR3 is CASSPFISEAFF. CDR3 DNA: TGTGCCAGCAGCCCTTTCATCTCTGAAGCTTTCTTT.

The chain combines TRBV27 with TRBJ2-1; 9 positions match TRBD1. The germline V gene encodes CDR1 MNHEY and CDR2 SMNVEV (reference sequence). Germline trimming cut 3 bases from V and 13 bases from J; bases unmatched to any gene: 7. This CDR3 has 13 amino acids. CDR3 loop: CASSLVGQGRQFF. The DNA of the CDR3 is TGTGCCAGCAGTTTGGTCGGACAGGGGAGACAGTTCTTC.

The V call is TRBV5-1, the J call TRBJ2-1, with D unclear. The V gene lost 4 bases and the J gene lost 4 bases, with 6 bases spanning the gap. The germline gives CDR1 SGHRS, CDR2 YFSETQ. This CDR3 contains 12 residues. The CDR3 sequence: CASSGIYNEQFF. The CDR3 DNA reads TGCGCCAGCAGCGGAATTTACAATGAGCAGTTCTTC.

The genes are TRBV9 and TRBJ1-4, with D maybe TRBD1 (6 bases). Germline CDR1 is SGDLS and CDR2 is YYNGEE. The CDR3 extends over 15 amino acids. The V gene lost 3 bases and the J gene lost 5 bases, with 14 bases spanning the gap. The CDR3, as DNA: TGTGCCAGCAGCGAGAGCGTAGGGGGGAATGAAAAACTGTTTTTT. Its translation is CASSESVGGNEKLFF.

The chain recombines TRBV6-5 with TRBJ2-7, with 11 bases lining up with TRBD2. CDR1 is MNHEY, CDR2 SVGAGI, per germline. Germline trimming cut 6 bases from V and 3 bases from J; bases unmatched to any gene: 7. This CDR3 region has 15 residues. The CDR3 is CASRPRTSGFYEQYF. CDR3 coding DNA: TGTGCCAGCAGACCCCGGACTAGCGGGTTCTACGAGCAGTACTTC.

This clone was observed a single time. The chain carries TRBV5-4 and TRBJ1-1, with TRBD1 identical over 7 bases. The germline V gene has CDR1 SGHNT and CDR2 YYREEE (reference sequence). The length of the CDR3 is 15 residues. With V trimmed by 3 bases and J by 0 bases, 5 bases remained unmatched. CDR3 in amino acids: CASSSGQDLNTEAFF. CDR3 DNA: TGTGCCAGCAGCTCCGGACAGGATTTGAACACTGAAGCTTTCTTT.

The CDR3 sequence is CASRLDGEGYGYTF. The CDR3 nucleotides are TGTGCCAGCAGATTGGACGGGGAAGGCTATGGCTACACCTTC. The chain joins TRBV6-6 to TRBJ1-2; D not certain. The CDR3 is made up of 14 amino acids. The germline gives CDR1 MNHNY, CDR2 SVGAGI (reference sequence). The ends were cut back, 6 bases at V and 4 bases at J, with 15 bases in the middle.

The chain has TRBV5-1 and TRBJ1-3; the D gene is possibly TRBD1 (5 bases). V was shortened by 2 bases and J by 0 bases, with 9 bases between the two germline ends. The CDR3 consists of 15 residues. Germline V lookup: CDR1 SGHRS, CDR2 YFSETQ. The CDR3 is CASSFLGASGNTIYF. The CDR3 DNA follows: TGCGCCAGCAGCTTTTTAGGGGCCTCTGGAAACACCATATATTTT.